One sample yielded the 21 T cell receptor beta chains listed below, sequenced in a study of shared clonotypes between healthy human individuals. The data were produced by immunoSEQ multiplex PCR, yet TCRdb's version contains in-frame clones alone and is incomplete. The sample has 180,000 or so clones, over 80% seen once. The sequenced sample consisted of naive CD4+ T cells sorted from blood. Subset reported: CD45RA+ positively selected. The origin of the receptors is a woman under 40 in good health.

The J gene is TRBJ2-5, the V gene TRBV27; TRBD2 might be the D (6 bases). The J call may be incorrect, as the DNA end agrees better with TRBJ2-7. CDR3 size: 17 residues. Looked up from germline, CDR1 is MNHEY and CDR2 is SMNVEV (reference sequence). CDR3 sequence (DNA): TGTGCCAGCAGTCCTGCGCGGCGGGACTCCGTGGTCTACGAGCAGTACTTC. It translates to CASSPARRDSVVYEQYF.

This sequence joins TRBV27 and TRBJ2-5; 10 nucleotides line up with TRBD1. The DNA end is a closer match to TRBJ2-7, so the J assignment may be wrong. This CDR3 has 14 residues. Germline V CDR1 and CDR2: MNHEY, SMNVEV (reference sequence). The CDR3 loop reads CASSDRDRGGEQYF. The CDR3 coding sequence is TGTGCCAGCAGTGACCGGGACAGGGGAGGCGAGCAGTACTTC.

The rearrangement joins TRBV28 to TRBJ2-7, with D unclear. Trimming removed 6 bases at V and 4 bases at J, with 4 bases between. CDR3 length: 10 residues. Germline CDR1 MDHEN, CDR2 SYDVKM. This CDR3 reads CASRRYEQYF. The CDR3 DNA is TGTGCCAGCAGGAGATACGAGCAGTACTTC.

The CDR3 region is CASSYWGGYRAYEQYF. As DNA, the CDR3 is TGTGCCAGCAGTTACTGGGGGGGATATCGGGCCTACGAGCAGTACTTC. The chain employs TRBV6-5 and TRBJ2-7, with TRBD2 identical over 7 bases. Trimming at V came to 1 base and at J to 2 bases, leaving 8 bases not matched to a gene. There are 16 residues in the CDR3. The germline V gene encodes CDR1 MNHEY and CDR2 SVGAGI.

V gene TRBV19 combines with J gene TRBJ2-3, with 9 bases matching TRBD2. The CDR3 covers 15 residues. Per the germline V gene, CDR1 is LNHDA and CDR2 is SQIVND (reference sequence). After removal of 8 bases from V and 2 bases from J, the junction contained 8 bases not matched to a gene. The CDR3 nucleotides read TGTGCCAGTGGAAGGACTAGCGATTACACAGATACGCAGTATTTT. This translates into CASGRTSDYTDTQYF.

This chain joins TRBV2 and TRBJ1-2, with D possibly matching TRBD1 (5 bases). The CDR3 totals 16 residues. Germline lookup yields CDR1 SNHLY and CDR2 FYNNEI. Trimming shortened V by 2 bases and J by 2 bases, and 15 bases separated the two germline ends. Written as DNA, the CDR3 is TGTGCCAGCAGTGAAAGCAGGGTGGTTCGGAACTATGGCTACACCTTC. As protein: CASSESRVVRNYGYTF.

The chain joins TRBV7-6 to TRBJ2-7; perhaps TRBD1 as D (5 bases). The CDR3 spans 16 residues. CDR1 is SGHVS, CDR2 FNYEAQ, per germline. V lost 1 base and J 7 bases, leaving 20 bases between the germline ends. Here the CDR3 reads CASSLERTHNMGEQYF. The CDR3 DNA sequence: TGTGCCAGCAGCTTAGAAAGGACACATAATATGGGGGAGCAGTACTTC.

The chain recombines TRBV7-2 with TRBJ2-3; D remains unclear. This CDR3 has 14 amino acids. Trimming removed 2 bases from V and 4 bases from J, with 10 bases in between. Germline V gives CDR1 SGHTA, CDR2 FQGNSA. The CDR3 DNA reads as TGTGCCAGCAGCTTACGGGTCCGATCAGATACGCAGTATTTT. It translates to CASSLRVRSDTQYF.

This clone was observed a single time. The chain carries TRBV29-1 and TRBJ1-4; a possible D gene is TRBD1 (6 bases). Germline assignment: CDR1 SQVTM and CDR2 ANQGSEA. Trimming took off 5 bases at V and 2 bases at J, with 9 bases between the two ends. CDR3 length: 13 amino acids. For the CDR3, the DNA is TGCAGCGTTACGGGGGCCACTAATGAAAAACTGTTTTTT. Amino acid sequence: CSVTGATNEKLFF.

The chain carries TRBV28 and TRBJ1-1; D uncertain. The CDR3 spans 13 residues. In germline, CDR1 is MDHEN, CDR2 SYDVKM. V lost 9 bases and J 3 bases, leaving 14 bases between the germline ends. The CDR3 is CASVYSDYTEAFF. The DNA for the CDR3 is TGTGCCAGTGTTTACAGCGATTACACTGAAGCTTTCTTT.

The genes are TRBV2 and TRBJ2-4; 7 bases line up with TRBD2. This CDR3 has 15 residues. The germline CDR1 and CDR2 sequences are SNHLY and FYNNEI. V shed 5 bases, J shed 7 bases, and the junction held 11 bases outside the gene matches. CDR3 in amino acids: CASSLELALANIQYF. The DNA for the CDR3 is TGTGCCAGCAGTCTTGAACTAGCGCTGGCGAACATTCAGTACTTC.

This clone was detected only a few times. This chain connects TRBV18 to TRBJ1-1; D not certain. Between the trimmed V and J ends, which lost 3 bases and 3 bases, there was a span of 5 bases. Germline V lookup: CDR1 KGHSH, CDR2 LQKENI. CDR3 length equals 12 residues. CDR3 sequence: CASSPPYTEAFF. CDR3 in DNA: TGTGCCAGCTCACCGCCGTACACTGAAGCTTTCTTT.

J is TRBJ1-2 and V is TRBV4-1; possible D gene TRBD1, 5 bases. Trimming stripped 1 base from V and 8 bases from J, with 26 bases between. The V gene's germline CDR1 is MGHRA and CDR2 YSYEKL. The CDR3 spans 18 residues. CDR3 DNA: TGCGCCAGCAGCCAAGGCTGGGTTTCCAAGGGGACTTCAGTGGGCTACACCTTC. Translating gives CASSQGWVSKGTSVGYTF.

The chain links TRBV6-5 to TRBJ1-4, with D possibly TRBD1 on 6 matching bases. CDR1 is MNHEY and CDR2 is SVGAGI in the germline V gene. CDR3 length: 16 residues. V lost 2 bases to trimming and J lost 7 bases, with 17 bases between them. The CDR3 spells CASSYQPGALSEKLFF. The CDR3 region has the DNA TGTGCCAGCAGTTACCAACCGGGGGCCTTGAGTGAAAAACTGTTTTTT.

The chain employs TRBV5-1 and TRBJ1-4, with D possibly TRBD1 on 5 matching bases. CDR1 and CDR2 from the germline V gene are SGHRS and YFSETQ. V dropped 3 bases and J dropped 3 bases, with 15 bases sitting between them. This CDR3 comprises 16 residues. CDR3 DNA: TGCGCCAGCAGCTCCCAAACCGGGGGGTCTAATGAAAAACTGTTTTTT. This gives the protein CASSSQTGGSNEKLFF.

J is TRBJ2-6 and V is TRBV19, with D perhaps matching TRBD1 or TRBD2 (5 bases each). V was pared by 9 bases and J by 2 bases, with 23 bases between. CDR1 and CDR2 (germline): LNHDA, SQIVND (reference sequence). This CDR3 region has 18 residues. CDR3 nucleotide sequence: TGTGCCAGCTCAGTTGTTGGACTCGGGGCGGCTGGGGCCAACGTCCTGACTTTC. Translated: CASSVVGLGAAGANVLTF.

V usage is TRBV28 and J usage is TRBJ2-7, with 9 bases matching TRBD1. Germline CDR1 reads MDHEN; CDR2 reads SYDVKM. The trim removed 4 bases at V and 6 bases at J, leaving 16 bases unmatched. The length of the CDR3 is 17 residues. The DNA of the CDR3 is TGTGCCAGCAGTTCCCGGGACAGGGTTGTTGAAGTTGGCGAGCAGTACTTC. The encoded protein is CASSSRDRVVEVGEQYF. Filled out from reference TRBV28 and TRBJ2-7, the complete variable domain reads DVKVTQSSRYLVKRTGEKVFLECVQDMDHENMFWYRQDPGLGLRLIYFSYDVKMKEKGDIPEGYSVSREKKERFSLILESASTNQTSMYLCASSSRDRVVEVGEQYFGPGTRLTVT.

The chain employs TRBV29-1 and TRBJ2-1; D is uncertain. CDR1 is SQVTM and CDR2 is ANQGSEA in the germline V gene. The CDR3 spans 14 residues. The V and J ends lost 6 bases and 4 bases respectively, with 16 bases between them. The DNA for the CDR3 is TGCAGCGTAGTTCTAGTCCCCCCTTACAATGAGCAGTTCTTC. Its translation is CSVVLVPPYNEQFF.

V and J are TRBV28 and TRBJ2-7, with 7 bases matching TRBD1. V trimming: 7 bases; J trimming: 2 bases; junction bases outside the gene matches: 8. CDR3 length equals 14 residues. CDR1 MDHEN and CDR2 SYDVKM come from the germline V gene. The DNA of the CDR3 is TGTGCCAGCAAGCCCGGGACAGCGACCTACGAGCAGTACTTC. This encodes CASKPGTATYEQYF. Complete variable domain (other parts from reference TRBV28 and TRBJ2-7): DVKVTQSSRYLVKRTGEKVFLECVQDMDHENMFWYRQDPGLGLRLIYFSYDVKMKEKGDIPEGYSVSREKKERFSLILESASTNQTSMYLCASKPGTATYEQYFGPGTRLTVT.

With regard to this clone: This specimen includes other DNA sequences encoding the same CDR3. V and J are TRBV28 and TRBJ2-7; a possible D gene is TRBD1 (5 bases). The CDR3 runs to 14 residues. V was pared by 6 bases and J by 3 bases, with 15 bases between. The germline V gene has CDR1 MDHEN and CDR2 SYDVKM. The CDR3 here is CASRRDSLLYEQYF. The CDR3 DNA reads TGTGCCAGCAGGCGCGACAGTTTGCTCTACGAGCAGTACTTC.

V usage is TRBV6-5 and J usage is TRBJ1-1; TRBD1 is a possible D gene (6 bases). The CDR3 has 14 residues. Trimming removed 2 bases at V and 4 bases at J, with 11 bases between. Looked up from germline, CDR1 is MNHEY and CDR2 is SVGAGI. CDR3 in DNA: TGTGCCAGCAGTTACGACACAGGGCCCACTGAAGCTTTCTTT. This encodes CASSYDTGPTEAFF.